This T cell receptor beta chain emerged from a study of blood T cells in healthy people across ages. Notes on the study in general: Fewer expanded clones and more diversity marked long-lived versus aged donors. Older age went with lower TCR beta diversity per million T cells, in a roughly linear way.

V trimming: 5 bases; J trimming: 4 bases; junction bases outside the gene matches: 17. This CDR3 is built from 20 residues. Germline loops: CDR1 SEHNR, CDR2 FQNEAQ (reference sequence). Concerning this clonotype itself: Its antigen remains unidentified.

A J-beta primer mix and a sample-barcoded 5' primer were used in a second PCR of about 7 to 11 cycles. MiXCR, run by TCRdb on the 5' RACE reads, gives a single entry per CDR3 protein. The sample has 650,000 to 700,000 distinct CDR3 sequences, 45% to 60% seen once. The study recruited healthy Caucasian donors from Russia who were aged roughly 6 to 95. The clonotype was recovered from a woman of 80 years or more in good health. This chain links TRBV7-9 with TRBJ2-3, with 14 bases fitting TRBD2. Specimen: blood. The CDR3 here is CASSPFSGLAGVGPADTQYF. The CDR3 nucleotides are TGTGCCAGCAGCCCCTTTTCGGGACTAGCGGGAGTAGGTCCCGCAGATACGCAGTATTTT.